These T cell receptor beta chains were read from a single sample in a study of human T cells and chemical hapten exposure. TCRdb used MiXCR to reprocess the RACE reads, holding one entry per CDR3 protein. The sample holds around 110,000 distinct CDR3 sequences, about 12% seen once. Here the sequenced sample was whole blood, taken in connection with sensitization to the hapten diphenylcyclopropenone (DPC). The receptors shown here come from a woman aged 45 to 65 with alopecia areata. Some clones in this sample may be carry-over from other donors' samples. CDR3s include the opening cysteine and the closing phenylalanine or tryptophan. A D gene is named only where the DNA matches it firmly. Expanded clones are given a class, and other clones once, few, many or no size at all.

D gene	J gene	clone size	V gene	CDR3 protein	CDR3 DNA
TRBD2	TRBJ2-1	.	TRBV6-6	CASSPSGRADNEQFF	TGTGCCAGCAGTCCTAGCGGGAGGGCCGACAATGAGCAGTTCTTC
TRBD1	TRBJ1-2	.	TRBV28	CASWRTGDGYTF	TGTGCCAGCTGGCGGACAGGGGATGGCTACACCTTC
.	TRBJ2-7	.	TRBV25-1	CASRGPYSYEQYF	TGTGCCAGCAGAGGGCCTTACAGTTACGAGCAGTACTTC
TRBD1	TRBJ2-1	few	TRBV18	CASSPPGQVGVNEQFF	TGTGCCAGCTCACCACCCGGACAGGTCGGTGTCAATGAGCAGTTCTTC
.	TRBJ2-3	once	TRBV11-1	CASSLVGTLTDTQYF	TGTGCCAGCAGCTTAGTCGGAACCCTCACAGATACGCAGTATTTT
.	TRBJ1-1	.	TRBV29-1	CSVLLRGLSTEAFF	TGCAGCGTTTTGCTGCGGGGGCTTAGCACTGAAGCTTTCTTT
TRBD2	TRBJ2-1	few	TRBV5-6	CASSIGTSAHNEQFF	TGTGCCAGCAGCATCGGGACTAGCGCCCACAATGAGCAGTTCTTC
.	TRBJ2-7	many	TRBV6-5	CASSYSATGSYEQYF	TGTGCCAGCAGTTACTCGGCCACCGGCTCCTACGAGCAGTACTTC
.	TRBJ2-3	many	TRBV7-2	CASSFRDLSTDTQYF	TGTGCCAGCAGCTTCCGGGACTTGAGCACAGATACGCAGTATTTT
.	TRBJ1-2	.	TRBV6-5	CASSYTDSRNYGYTF	TGTGCCAGCAGTTACACGGACAGCCGTAACTATGGCTACACCTTC
.	TRBJ1-1	.	TRBV29-1	CSVVPETNTEAFF	TGCAGCGTTGTACCGGAGACGAACACTGAAGCTTTCTTT
TRBD1	TRBJ1-6	many	TRBV11-2	CASTQLTGRNNSPLHF	TGTGCCAGCACCCAATTGACAGGGCGCAATAATTCACCCCTCCACTTT
TRBD1	TRBJ1-1	few	TRBV6-6	CASRPLGTVNTEAFF	TGTGCCAGCAGGCCCCTTGGGACAGTGAACACTGAAGCTTTCTTT
.	TRBJ1-3	few	TRBV7-9	CASRDGAFGNTIYF	TGTGCCAGCAGGGACGGGGCTTTCGGAAACACCATATATTTT
TRBD1	TRBJ2-7	.	TRBV4-1	CASRTGSEQYF	TGCGCCAGCCGGACAGGGTCCGAGCAGTACTTC
TRBD1	TRBJ2-7	few	TRBV20-1	CSAQGQGPYEQYF	TGCAGTGCCCAAGGACAGGGGCCCTACGAGCAGTACTTC
.	TRBJ1-2	few	TRBV5-1	CASSPIDGENGYTF	TGCGCCAGCAGCCCCATTGACGGGGAGAACGGCTACACCTTC
TRBD2	TRBJ2-1	.	TRBV12-3/TRBV12-4	CASIYRAGGDNEQFF	TGTGCCAGCATATACCGAGCGGGAGGGGACAATGAGCAGTTCTTC
TRBD1	TRBJ1-1	few	TRBV5-1	CASSLAGQEGTEAFF	TGCGCCAGCAGCTTGGCCGGACAGGAGGGCACTGAAGCTTTCTTT
TRBD2	TRBJ2-4	many	TRBV7-2	CASSFRRLAVNIQYF	TGTGCCAGCAGCTTCCGCCGACTAGCCGTAAACATTCAGTACTTC
.	TRBJ1-1	few	TRBV15	CATSRGLPATEAFF	TGTGCCACCAGCAGGGGACTACCGGCCACTGAAGCTTTCTTT
.	TRBJ1-5	.	TRBV19	CASSATGWNQPQHF	TGTGCCAGTAGCGCGACGGGGTGGAATCAGCCCCAGCATTTT
.	TRBJ2-5	.	TRBV6-2/TRBV6-3	CASSTEETQYF	TGTGCCAGCAGTACAGAAGAGACCCAGTACTTC
TRBD1	TRBJ2-2	few	TRBV9	CASRRTGTGGPGELFF	TGTGCCAGCAGGCGAACCGGGACAGGGGGGCCCGGGGAGCTGTTTTTT
.	TRBJ1-6	.	TRBV28	CATKSDLYNSPLHF	TGTGCCACCAAGTCGGACCTCTATAATTCACCCCTCCACTTT
TRBD2	TRBJ2-7	few	TRBV20-1	CSASASGREEQYF	TGCAGTGCTAGCGCCTCTGGGAGGGAAGAGCAGTACTTC
.	TRBJ1-1	many	TRBV29-1	CSVGRTITEAFF	TGCAGCGTTGGACGGACGATCACTGAAGCTTTCTTT
.	TRBJ2-3	few	TRBV18	CASSREKPIRDLF	TGTGCCAGCTCACGCGAAAAACCGATTCGGGACCTTTTT
TRBD2	TRBJ2-3	few	TRBV11-3	CASSLDGGGADTQYF	TGTGCCAGCAGCTTAGATGGCGGGGGGGCAGATACGCAGTATTTT
TRBD1	TRBJ1-2	few	TRBV6-5	CATRGQASHGYTF	TGTGCCACCCGTGGACAGGCCAGTCACGGCTACACCTTC
TRBD2	TRBJ2-1	many	TRBV6-6	CASSRPSSGSGNEQFF	TGTGCCAGCAGCCGCCCCTCCAGCGGGAGTGGGAATGAGCAGTTCTTC
TRBD2	TRBJ2-1	few	TRBV7-2	CASRGGVYNEQFF	TGTGCCAGTCGCGGGGGGGTATACAATGAGCAGTTCTTC
.	TRBJ2-7	.	TRBV28	CASSWEPIRVLDF	TGTGCCAGCAGTTGGGAACCCATCCGGGTGCTGGACTTC
.	TRBJ2-1	.	TRBV12-3/TRBV12-4	CASRMTVNEQFF	TGTGCCAGCAGAATGACAGTCAATGAGCAGTTCTTC
.	TRBJ2-2	many	TRBV6-2/TRBV6-3	CASNPLRSGELFF	TGTGCCAGCAACCCCCTTAGGTCCGGGGAGCTGTTTTTT
TRBD2	TRBJ2-1	few	TRBV20-1	CSALFSGVSHEQFF	TGCAGTGCTTTGTTTAGCGGGGTATCCCATGAGCAGTTCTTC
.	TRBJ2-7	.	TRBV29-1	CSVAGHGDTYEQYF	TGCAGCGTTGCGGGGCACGGGGATACCTACGAGCAGTACTTC
TRBD1	TRBJ2-1	many	TRBV12-3/TRBV12-4	CASSLGQTYNEQFF	TGTGCCAGCAGTTTGGGACAGACATACAATGAGCAGTTCTTC
TRBD2	TRBJ2-1	many	TRBV5-1	CASSLGLAGGQRSSYNEQFF	TGCGCCAGCAGCCTGGGACTAGCGGGAGGCCAAAGGAGCTCCTACAATGAGCAGTTCTTC
TRBD1	TRBJ2-1	.	TRBV7-2	CASSPGTGVPNEQFF	TGTGCCAGCAGCCCCGGGACAGGGGTCCCCAATGAGCAGTTCTTC
TRBD2	TRBJ2-3	.	TRBV4-1	CASTPLAGSLTDTQYF	TGCGCCAGCACCCCCTTAGCGGGGAGCCTTACAGATACGCAGTATTTT